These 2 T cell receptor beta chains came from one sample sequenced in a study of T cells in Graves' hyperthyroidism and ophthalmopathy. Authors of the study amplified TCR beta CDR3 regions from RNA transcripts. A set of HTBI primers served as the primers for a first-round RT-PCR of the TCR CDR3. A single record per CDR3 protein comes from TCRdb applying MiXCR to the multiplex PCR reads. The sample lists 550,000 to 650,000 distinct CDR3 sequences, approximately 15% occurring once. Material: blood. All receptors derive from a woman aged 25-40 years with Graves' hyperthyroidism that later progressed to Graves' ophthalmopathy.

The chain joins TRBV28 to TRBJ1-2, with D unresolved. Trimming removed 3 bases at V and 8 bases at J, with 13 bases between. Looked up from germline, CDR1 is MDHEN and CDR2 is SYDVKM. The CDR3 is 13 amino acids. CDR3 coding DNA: TGTGCCAGCAGTTTGCCCGCTTCAAGGGGCTACACCTTC. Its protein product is CASSLPASRGYTF.

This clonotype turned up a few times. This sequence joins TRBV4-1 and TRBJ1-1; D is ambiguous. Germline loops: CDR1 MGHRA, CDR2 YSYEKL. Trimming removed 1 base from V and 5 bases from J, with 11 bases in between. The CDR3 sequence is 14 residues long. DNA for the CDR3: TGCGCCAGCAGCCAAGGCCGGGGAGGGACTGAAGCTTTCTTT. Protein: CASSQGRGGTEAFF.